This T cell receptor beta chain was documented in a study of control samples from healthy donors and cancer patients (dated by TCRdb to about 2020). The method was the immunoSEQ multiplex PCR assay. As stored in TCRdb, this immuneACCESS dataset retains in-frame rearrangements with V and J assigned. A fraction of the clones does not appear; measured against another copy, unresolved V genes explain less than half of the discrepancy, and the remainder lacks a known reason. The sample table records some 71,000 clones; roughly 90% of these occur just once. About 6% of the sample belongs to the ten largest clones. Relative to germline, V is 5 bases shorter and J is 6 bases shorter, with 4 bases between their ends. The germline V gene encodes CDR1 MGHDK and CDR2 SYGVNS. Taken from cysteine to phenylalanine, the CDR3 has 11 residues. Of the read, only the CDR3 DNA is kept; its 33 bases are in frame from base 1.

To note about this clone: The clone's antigen remains unknown. No qualities accompany the bases; no much larger clone lies one base away.

The source is a man aged 55 to 69 with colorectal cancer. Specimen: PBMCs. In this chain, TRBV25-1 is recombined with TRBJ2-2, with no confident D gene call. The DNA is TGTGCCAGCAGTCAGGCCGGGGAGCTGTTTTTT. Its protein is CASSQAGELFF.